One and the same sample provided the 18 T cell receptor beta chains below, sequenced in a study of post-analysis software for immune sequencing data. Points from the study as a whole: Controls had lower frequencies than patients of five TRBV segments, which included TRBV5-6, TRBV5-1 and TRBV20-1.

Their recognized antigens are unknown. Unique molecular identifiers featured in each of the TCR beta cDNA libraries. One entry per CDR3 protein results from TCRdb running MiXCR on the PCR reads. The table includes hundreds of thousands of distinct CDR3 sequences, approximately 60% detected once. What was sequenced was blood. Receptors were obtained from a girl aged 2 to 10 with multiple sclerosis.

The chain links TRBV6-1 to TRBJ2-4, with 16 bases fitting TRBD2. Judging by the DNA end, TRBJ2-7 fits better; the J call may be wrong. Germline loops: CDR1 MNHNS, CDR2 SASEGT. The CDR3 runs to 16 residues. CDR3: CASTGLAGGFSYEQYF. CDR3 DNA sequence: TGTGCCAGCACGGGACTAGCGGGAGGGTTCTCCTACGAGCAGTACTTC.

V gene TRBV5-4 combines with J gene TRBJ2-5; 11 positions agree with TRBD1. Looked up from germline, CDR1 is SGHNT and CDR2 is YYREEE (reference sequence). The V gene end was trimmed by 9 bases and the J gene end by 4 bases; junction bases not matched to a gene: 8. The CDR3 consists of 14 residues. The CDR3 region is CATQRTGGSETQYF. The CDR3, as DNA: TGTGCCACACAGAGGACAGGGGGCTCAGAGACCCAGTACTTC.

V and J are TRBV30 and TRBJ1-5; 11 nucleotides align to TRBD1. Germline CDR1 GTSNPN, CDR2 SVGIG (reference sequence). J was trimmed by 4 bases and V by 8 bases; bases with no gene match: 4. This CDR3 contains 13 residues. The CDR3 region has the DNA TGTGCCGGGGGACAGGGGGGTAATCAGCCCCAGCATTTT. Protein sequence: CAGGQGGNQPQHF.

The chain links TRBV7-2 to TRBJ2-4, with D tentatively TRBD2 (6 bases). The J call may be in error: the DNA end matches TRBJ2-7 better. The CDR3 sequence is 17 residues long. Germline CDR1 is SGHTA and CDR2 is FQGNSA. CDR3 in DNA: TGTGCCAGCAGCCCCCGGGTTCGGAGCGGAGGGGCCTACGAGCAGTACTTC. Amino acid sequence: CASSPRVRSGGAYEQYF.

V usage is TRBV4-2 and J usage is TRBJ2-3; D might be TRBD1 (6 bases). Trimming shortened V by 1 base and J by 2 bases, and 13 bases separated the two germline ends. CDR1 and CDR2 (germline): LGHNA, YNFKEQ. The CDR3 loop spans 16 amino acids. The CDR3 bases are TGTGCCAGCAGCCAAGGAAGGCAGGGGAACACAGATACGCAGTATTTT. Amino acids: CASSQGRQGNTDTQYF.

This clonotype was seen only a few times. CDR3 nucleotides: TGTGCCAGCAGCGTCAGCGGGACTGCCTACAATGAGCAGTACTTC. This sequence encodes CASSVSGTAYNEQYF. The chain uses TRBV9 and TRBJ2-1, with 7 nucleotides matching TRBD2. The J call is doubtful: the DNA matches TRBJ2-7 better. Looked up from germline, CDR1 is SGDLS and CDR2 is YYNGEE. The CDR3 extends over 15 amino acids.

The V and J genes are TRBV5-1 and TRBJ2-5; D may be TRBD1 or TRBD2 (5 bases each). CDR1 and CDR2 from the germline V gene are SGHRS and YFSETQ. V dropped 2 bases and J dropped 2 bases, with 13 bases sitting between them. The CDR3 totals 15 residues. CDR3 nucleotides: TGCGCCAGCAGCTTCCGGGACCCAACTCAAGAGACCCAGTACTTC. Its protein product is CASSFRDPTQETQYF.

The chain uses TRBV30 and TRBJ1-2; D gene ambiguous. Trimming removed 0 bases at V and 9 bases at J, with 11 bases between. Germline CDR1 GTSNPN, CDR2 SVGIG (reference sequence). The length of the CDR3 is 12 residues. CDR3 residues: CAWSVGGPSYTF. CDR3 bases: TGTGCCTGGAGTGTGGGAGGCCCTAGCTACACCTTC.

The CDR3 nucleotides are TGTGCCAGCAGTTTAAACGGACAGGGTGGCTACACCTTC. Amino acids: CASSLNGQGGYTF. This rearrangement joins TRBV27 to TRBJ1-2; the match to TRBD1 covers 8 bases. Germline lookup yields CDR1 MNHEY and CDR2 SMNVEV (reference sequence). The CDR3 covers 13 residues. V shed 2 bases and J 7 bases; nucleotides not matched to a gene: 3.

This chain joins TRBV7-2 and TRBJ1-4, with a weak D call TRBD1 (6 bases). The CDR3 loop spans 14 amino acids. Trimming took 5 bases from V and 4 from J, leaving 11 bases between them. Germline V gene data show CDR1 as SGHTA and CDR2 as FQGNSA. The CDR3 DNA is TGTGCCAGCAGCCAAGGGGGGAATAATGAAAAACTGTTTTTT. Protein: CASSQGGNNEKLFF.

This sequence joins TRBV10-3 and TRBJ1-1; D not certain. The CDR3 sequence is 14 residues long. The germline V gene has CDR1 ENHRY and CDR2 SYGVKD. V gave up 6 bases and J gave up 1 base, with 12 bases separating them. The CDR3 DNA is TGTGCCATCAGCCCGGACGGGAAGAACACTGAAGCTTTCTTT. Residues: CAISPDGKNTEAFF.

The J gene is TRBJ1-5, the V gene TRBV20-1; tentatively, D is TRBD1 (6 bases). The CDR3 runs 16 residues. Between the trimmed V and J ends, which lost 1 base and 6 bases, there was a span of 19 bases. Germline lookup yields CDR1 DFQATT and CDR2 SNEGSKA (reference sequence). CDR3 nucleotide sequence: TGCAGTGCTAGAGCAGGTCCAGGGGACGTGCCTCAGCCCCAGCATTTT. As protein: CSARAGPGDVPQPQHF.

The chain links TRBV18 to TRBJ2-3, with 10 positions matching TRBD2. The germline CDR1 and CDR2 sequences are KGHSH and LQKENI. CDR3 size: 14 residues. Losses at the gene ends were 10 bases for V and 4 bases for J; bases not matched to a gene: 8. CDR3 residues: CATRSGGAADTQYF. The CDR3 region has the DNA TGTGCCACCCGAAGCGGGGGGGCGGCAGATACGCAGTATTTT.

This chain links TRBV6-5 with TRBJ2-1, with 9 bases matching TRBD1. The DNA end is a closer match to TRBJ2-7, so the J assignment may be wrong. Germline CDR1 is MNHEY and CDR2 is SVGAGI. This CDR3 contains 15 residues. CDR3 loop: CASSRGQGSYNEQYF. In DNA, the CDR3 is TGTGCCAGCAGTAGGGGACAGGGCTCCTACAATGAGCAGTACTTC.

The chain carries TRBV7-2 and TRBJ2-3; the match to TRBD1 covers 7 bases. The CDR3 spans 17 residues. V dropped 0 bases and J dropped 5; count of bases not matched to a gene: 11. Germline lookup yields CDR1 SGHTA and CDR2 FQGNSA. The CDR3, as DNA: TGTGCCAGCAGCTTAGCTCCAGGGGGTGCAGGGATAGATACGCAGTATTTT. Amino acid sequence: CASSLAPGGAGIDTQYF.

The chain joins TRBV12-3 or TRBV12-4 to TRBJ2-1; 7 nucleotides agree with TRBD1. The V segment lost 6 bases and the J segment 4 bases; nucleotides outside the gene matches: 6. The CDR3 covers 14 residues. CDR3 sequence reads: CASSTGASYNEQFF. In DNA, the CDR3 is TGTGCCAGCAGCACAGGGGCCTCTTACAATGAGCAGTTCTTC.

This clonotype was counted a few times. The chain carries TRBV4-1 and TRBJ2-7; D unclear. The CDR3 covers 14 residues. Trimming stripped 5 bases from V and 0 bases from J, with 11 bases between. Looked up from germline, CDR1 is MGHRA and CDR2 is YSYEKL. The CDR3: CASSTPGGSYEQYF. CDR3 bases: TGCGCCAGCAGCACACCCGGCGGCTCCTACGAGCAGTACTTC.

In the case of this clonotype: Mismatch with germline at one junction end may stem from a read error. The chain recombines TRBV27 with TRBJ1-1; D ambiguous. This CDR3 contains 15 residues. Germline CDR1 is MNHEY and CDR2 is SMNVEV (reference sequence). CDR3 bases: TGTGCCAACAGTTTTCAGCCGGGGATGAACACTGAAGCTTTCTTT. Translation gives CANSFQPGMNTEAFF.